A single sample is the source of the 2 T cell receptor beta chains below, sequenced in a study of blood T cells in healthy people across ages. A sample-barcoded 5' primer and a J-beta primer mix were used in a second PCR of roughly 7 to 11 cycles. TCRdb called the 5' RACE reads again in MiXCR, with one record for every CDR3 protein. The data hold about 970,000 distinct CDR3 sequences, with 45% to 60% observed a single time. Sequences were obtained from blood. The receptors shown here come from a woman aged 55-75 years in good health.

The V call is TRBV7-2, the J call TRBJ2-7, with a weak D call TRBD2 (6 bases). Deletions cut 5 bases from V and 1 base from J, with 15 bases between. This CDR3 spans 15 amino acids. Germline V gene lookup returns CDR1 SGHTA and CDR2 FQGNSA. CDR3 in amino acids: CASSRTTLRSYEQYF. Here the CDR3 DNA reads TGTGCCAGCAGCCGGACTACCTTAAGGTCCTACGAGCAGTACTTC.

The rearrangement uses TRBV6-5 and TRBJ2-2, with 9 bases that match TRBD2. Trimming removed 5 bases from V and 4 bases from J; junction bases left unmatched: 8. The CDR3 is made up of 16 amino acids. Per the germline V gene, CDR1 is MNHEY and CDR2 is SVGAGI. Written as DNA, the CDR3 is TGTGCCAGCAGTCCGGCTAGCGGGACGGTCACCGGGGAGCTGTTTTTT. The encoded protein is CASSPASGTVTGELFF.